A selection of T cell receptor beta chains follows, all from one sample in a study of blood T cell repertoires in COVID-19. The method was immunoSEQ multiplex PCR; TCRdb's version includes in-frame clones alone and lacks a portion of them. Here the sample spans over 200,000 clones, 88% being singletons. The sequenced sample consisted of peripheral blood. The receptors here all came from a woman aged 55-69 years with acute or convalescent COVID-19. Each CDR3 is given with its conserved first and last residue. Fields, in order: D gene, J gene, clone size, V gene, CDR3 protein, CDR3 DNA. A D gene is named only where the DNA matches it firmly. Size is omitted from some rows. Given values are once, few, many or a class for expanded clones.

>-|TRBJ2-7|-|TRBV19
CASSIAEGSAYEQYF
TGTGCCAGTAGTATAGCGGAGGGGTCGGCCTACGAGCAGTACTTC
>TRBD1|TRBJ1-4|-|TRBV27
CASSSQGAREKLFF
TGTGCCAGCAGTTCGCAGGGGGCGAGGGAAAAACTGTTTTTT
>TRBD1|TRBJ1-1|-|TRBV28
CASSSWDSTNTEAFF
TGTGCCAGCAGTTCGTGGGACAGTACAAACACTGAAGCTTTCTTT
>TRBD1|TRBJ1-2|few|TRBV5-6
CASSRDRTYGYTF
TGTGCCAGCAGCCGGGACAGGACCTATGGCTACACCTTC
>TRBD2|TRBJ2-1|once|TRBV18
CASSPGTSGTYNEQFF
TGTGCCAGCTCACCAGGGACTAGCGGGACCTACAATGAGCAGTTCTTC
>TRBD1|TRBJ1-5|once|TRBV25-1
CASSASGGDQPQHF
TGTGCCAGCAGTGCCTCAGGGGGCGACCAGCCCCAGCATTTT
>TRBD1|TRBJ2-7|-|TRBV30
CAWSAGTAKYF
TGTGCCTGGAGTGCCGGGACAGCAAAGTACTTC
>-|TRBJ1-6|-|TRBV19
CASSSQGTGSPLHF
TGTGCCAGTAGTTCTCAGGGTACTGGTTCACCCCTCCACTTT
>TRBD2|TRBJ2-1|-|TRBV7-9
CASSEREAPHNEQFF
TGTGCCAGCAGCGAACGGGAGGCCCCCCACAATGAGCAGTTCTTC
>-|TRBJ1-5|-|TRBV27
CASSSSTGLKNQPQHF
TGTGCCAGCAGTTCCTCAACAGGGTTGAAGAATCAGCCCCAGCATTTT
>TRBD1|TRBJ1-3|once|TRBV18
CASARDRDGNTIYF
TGTGCCAGCGCGAGGGACAGGGATGGAAACACCATATATTTT
>TRBD1|TRBJ1-2|-|TRBV20-1
CSASTRRGQGIGGYTF
TGCAGTGCTAGTACTAGGAGGGGACAGGGGATAGGAGGCTACACCTTC
>-|TRBJ1-2|-|TRBV14
CASSRDSYGYTF
TGTGCCAGCAGCCGCGACAGCTATGGCTACACCTTC
>-|TRBJ1-5|-|TRBV28
CASSLYSGGRNQPQHF
TGTGCCAGCAGTTTATATTCAGGAGGGCGCAATCAGCCCCAGCATTTT
>TRBD1|TRBJ1-5|-|TRBV4-2
CASSQGDRISNQPQHF
TGTGCCAGCAGCCAAGGGGACAGGATCAGCAATCAGCCCCAGCATTTT
>TRBD1|TRBJ2-6|once|TRBV30
CAWVGQGSFGANVLTF
TGTGCCTGGGTGGGACAGGGGTCCTTCGGGGCCAACGTCCTGACTTTC
>-|TRBJ1-3|-|TRBV4-2
CASSQEAVYAGNTIYF
TGTGCCAGCAGCCAAGAAGCGGTTTATGCTGGAAACACCATATATTTT
>-|TRBJ2-7|-|TRBV5-1
CASSLDLATYEQYF
TGCGCCAGCAGCTTGGATCTAGCCACCTACGAGCAGTACTTC
>-|TRBJ1-2|-|TRBV5-6
CASSRRHGYTF
TGTGCCAGTAGCAGGAGGCATGGCTACACCTTC
>TRBD2|TRBJ2-2|-|TRBV5-1
CASSSGLAGGPNTGELFF
TGCGCCAGCAGCAGCGGACTAGCGGGAGGGCCGAACACCGGGGAGCTGTTTTTT
>-|TRBJ1-3|-|TRBV28
CASSLSRLSSGNTIYF
TGTGCCAGCAGTCTCAGCAGGCTTAGCTCTGGAAACACCATATATTTT
>-|TRBJ1-1|-|TRBV4-2
CASSQVQNTEAFF
TGTGCCAGCAGCCAAGTCCAGAACACTGAAGCTTTCTTT
>-|TRBJ2-3|once|TRBV4-2
CASSLRRSSTDTQYF
TGTGCCAGCAGCCTCAGAAGATCGAGCACAGATACGCAGTATTTT
>TRBD2|TRBJ2-5|-|TRBV2
CASSVGRGGAETQYF
TGTGCCAGCAGTGTGGGACGGGGGGGCGCGGAGACCCAGTACTTC
>TRBD2|TRBJ2-7|-|TRBV28
CASSLLAGEGEQYF
TGTGCCAGCAGTTTATTAGCGGGAGAGGGCGAGCAGTACTTC
>TRBD1|TRBJ1-5|-|TRBV30
CAWSVGQGGRQPQHF
TGTGCCTGGAGTGTAGGACAGGGAGGACGACAGCCCCAGCATTTT
>TRBD2|TRBJ2-1|-|TRBV9
CASSVTSGRLDEQFF
TGTGCCAGCAGCGTAACCAGCGGGAGGCTGGATGAGCAGTTCTTC
>-|TRBJ1-1|-|TRBV30
CAWSVRQGTEAFF
TGTGCCTGGAGTGTACGTCAGGGCACTGAAGCTTTCTTT
>-|TRBJ1-1|-|TRBV5-6
CASGRGTEAFF
TGTGCCAGCGGCAGGGGCACTGAAGCTTTCTTT
>-|TRBJ1-2|-|TRBV5-1
CASSLYWANGYTF
TGCGCCAGCAGCTTGTACTGGGCGAATGGCTACACCTTC
>-|TRBJ1-1|many|TRBV19
CASSQTLDRRNTEAFF
TGTGCCAGTAGCCAGACCCTGGACAGAAGAAACACTGAAGCTTTCTTT
>-|TRBJ1-1|-|TRBV7-3
CASRTDLNTEAFF
TGTGCCAGCAGAACCGACTTGAACACTGAAGCTTTCTTT
>TRBD1|TRBJ2-1|-|TRBV18
CASSPRDRTYNEQFF
TGTGCCAGCTCACCCCGGGACAGGACTTACAATGAGCAGTTCTTC
>-|TRBJ1-3|-|TRBV6-6
CASRDTGNTIYF
TGTGCCAGCAGGGACACGGGAAACACCATATATTTT
>TRBD2|TRBJ2-7|-|TRBV28
CASSLAGANEQYF
TGTGCCAGCAGCCTAGCGGGAGCTAACGAGCAGTACTTC
>-|TRBJ1-5|-|TRBV7-3
CASSFPGGRGGQPQHF
TGTGCCAGCAGCTTTCCGGGGGGGCGCGGAGGCCAGCCCCAGCATTTT
>-|TRBJ1-1|-|TRBV16
CASSQRTVNTEAFF
TGTGCCAGCAGCCAAAGAACAGTGAACACTGAAGCTTTCTTT
>TRBD1|TRBJ1-2|-|TRBV5-1
CASSTGTGGRDGYTF
TGCGCCAGCAGCACCGGGACAGGGGGCAGGGATGGCTACACCTTC
>-|TRBJ2-7|-|TRBV7-9
CASDGGLDSYEQYF
TGTGCCAGCGATGGAGGACTCGACTCCTACGAGCAGTACTTC
>-|TRBJ2-5|-|TRBV5-4
CASSPPGLQETQYF
TGTGCCAGCAGCCCCCCGGGACTGCAAGAGACCCAGTACTTC
>-|TRBJ1-1|once|TRBV7-2
CASSLASQGNTEAFF
TGTGCCAGCAGCTTAGCGTCACAGGGCAACACTGAAGCTTTCTTT